This TCR beta chain was recorded in a study of blood T cell repertoires in COVID-19. Study-wide context: Acute and convalescent COVID-19 specimens originated in the United States, Italy and Spain. PBMCs, B-cell-depleted T cells, or T cells provided the cDNA or gDNA that made up the material.

Original processing methods: Reference gene primers were amplified, and this amplification served to estimate nucleated cell counts. The assay was immunoSEQ multiplex PCR, and TCRdb's table has in-frame clones only and misses some. The V and J calls and clone size come from that table; D and trimming were worked out from the DNA. The sample has about 60,000 clones; 85% to 90% are singletons. The CDR3 covers 14 residues. Looked up from germline, CDR1 is SGHTA and CDR2 is FQGNSA. V shed 1 base and J shed 4 bases, with 7 bases lying between them. This receptor was taken from a human donor with active COVID-19. The donor label of this sample is uncertain. This chain links TRBV7-2 with TRBJ2-2; perhaps TRBD1 as D (5 bases). The specimen sequenced was peripheral blood. The CDR3 DNA reads as TGTGCCAGCAGCTTAGTACAGGTCACCGGGGAGCTGTTTTTT. Amino acid sequence: CASSLVQVTGELFF.